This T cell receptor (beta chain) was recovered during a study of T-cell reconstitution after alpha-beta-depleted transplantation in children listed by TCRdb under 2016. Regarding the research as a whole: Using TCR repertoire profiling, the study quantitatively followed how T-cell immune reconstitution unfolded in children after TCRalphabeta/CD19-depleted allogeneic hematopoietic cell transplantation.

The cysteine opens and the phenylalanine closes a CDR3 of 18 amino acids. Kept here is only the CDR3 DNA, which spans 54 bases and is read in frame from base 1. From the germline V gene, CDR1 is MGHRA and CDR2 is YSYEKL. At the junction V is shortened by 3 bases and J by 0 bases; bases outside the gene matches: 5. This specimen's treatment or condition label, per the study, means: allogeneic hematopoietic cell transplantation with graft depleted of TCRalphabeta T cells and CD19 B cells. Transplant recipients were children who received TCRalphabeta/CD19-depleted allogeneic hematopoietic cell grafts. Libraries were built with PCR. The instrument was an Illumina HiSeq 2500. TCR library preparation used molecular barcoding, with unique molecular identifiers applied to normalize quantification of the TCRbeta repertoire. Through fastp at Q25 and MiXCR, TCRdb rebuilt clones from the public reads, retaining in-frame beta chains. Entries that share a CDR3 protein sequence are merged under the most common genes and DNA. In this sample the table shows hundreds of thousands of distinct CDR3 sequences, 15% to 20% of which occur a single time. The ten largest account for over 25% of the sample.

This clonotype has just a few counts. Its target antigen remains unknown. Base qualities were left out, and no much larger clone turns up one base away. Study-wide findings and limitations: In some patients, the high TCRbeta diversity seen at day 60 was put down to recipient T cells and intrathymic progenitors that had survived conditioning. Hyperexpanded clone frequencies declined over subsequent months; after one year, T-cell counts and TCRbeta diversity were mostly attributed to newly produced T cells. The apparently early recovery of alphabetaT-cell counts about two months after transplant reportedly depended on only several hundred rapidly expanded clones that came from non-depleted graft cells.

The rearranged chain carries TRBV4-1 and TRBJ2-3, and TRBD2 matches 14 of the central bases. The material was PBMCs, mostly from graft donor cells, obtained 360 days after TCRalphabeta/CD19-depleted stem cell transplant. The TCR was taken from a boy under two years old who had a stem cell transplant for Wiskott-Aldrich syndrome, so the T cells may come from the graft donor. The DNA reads TGCGCCAGCAGCCATTTGGGACTAGCGGGGGCTAGCACAGATACGCAGTATTTT. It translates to CASSHLGLAGASTDTQYF.